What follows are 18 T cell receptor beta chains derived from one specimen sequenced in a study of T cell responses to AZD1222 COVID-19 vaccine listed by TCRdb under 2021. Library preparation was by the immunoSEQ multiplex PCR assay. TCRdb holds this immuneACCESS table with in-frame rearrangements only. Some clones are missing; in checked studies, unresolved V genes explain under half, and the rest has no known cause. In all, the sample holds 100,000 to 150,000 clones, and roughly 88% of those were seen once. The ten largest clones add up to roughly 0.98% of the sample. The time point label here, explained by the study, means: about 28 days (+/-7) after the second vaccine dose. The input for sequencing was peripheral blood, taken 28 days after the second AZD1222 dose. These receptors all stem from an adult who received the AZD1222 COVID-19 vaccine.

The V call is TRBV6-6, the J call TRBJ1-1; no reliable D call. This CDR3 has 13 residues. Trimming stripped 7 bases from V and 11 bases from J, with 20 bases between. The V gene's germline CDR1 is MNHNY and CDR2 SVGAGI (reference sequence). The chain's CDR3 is CASTLPVSPKAFF. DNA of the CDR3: TGTGCCAGCACCCTTCCGGTCTCCCCGAAGGCTTTCTTT.

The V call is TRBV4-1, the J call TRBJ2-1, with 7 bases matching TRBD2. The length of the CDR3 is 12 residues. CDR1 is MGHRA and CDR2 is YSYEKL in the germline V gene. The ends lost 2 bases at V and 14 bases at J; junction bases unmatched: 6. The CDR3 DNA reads TGCGCCAGCAGCCAATTCGGCGGGAGAAAGTTCTTC. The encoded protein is CASSQFGGRKFF.

CDR3 DNA sequence: TGTGCCAGCAGCGTCGGGAGAGGGTTTGGCAATGAGCAGTTCTTC. Its translation is CASSVGRGFGNEQFF. The chain carries TRBV9 and TRBJ2-1; possibly TRBD2 for D (6 bases). The germline gives CDR1 SGDLS, CDR2 YYNGEE. Trimming removed 2 bases from V and 6 bases from J, with 15 bases in between. The CDR3 is made up of 15 amino acids.

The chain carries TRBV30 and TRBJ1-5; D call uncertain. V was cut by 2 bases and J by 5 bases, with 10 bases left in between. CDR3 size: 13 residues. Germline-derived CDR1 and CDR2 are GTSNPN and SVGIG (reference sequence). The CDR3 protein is CAWSTNIDQPQHF. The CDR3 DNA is TGTGCCTGGAGTACAAACATCGATCAGCCCCAGCATTTT. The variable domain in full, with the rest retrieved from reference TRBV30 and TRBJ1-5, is SQTIHQWPATLVQPVGSPLSLECTVEGTSNPNLYWYRQAAGRGLQLLFYSVGIGQISSEVPQNLSASRPQDRQFILSSKKLLLSDSGFYLCAWSTNIDQPQHFGDGTRLSIL.

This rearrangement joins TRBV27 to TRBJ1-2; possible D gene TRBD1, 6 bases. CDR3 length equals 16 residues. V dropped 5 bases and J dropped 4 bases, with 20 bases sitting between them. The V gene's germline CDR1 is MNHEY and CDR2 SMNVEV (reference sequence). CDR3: CASSGSGRGGLYGYTF. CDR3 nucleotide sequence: TGTGCCAGCAGTGGATCTGGAAGGGGGGGTCTCTATGGCTACACCTTC.

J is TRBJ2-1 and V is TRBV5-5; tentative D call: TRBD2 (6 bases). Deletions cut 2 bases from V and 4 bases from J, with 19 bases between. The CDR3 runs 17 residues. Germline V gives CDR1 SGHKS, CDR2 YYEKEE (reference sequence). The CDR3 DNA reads TGTGCCAGCAGCTTTATTCGATCGGAGGGCGTGTACAATGAGCAGTTCTTC. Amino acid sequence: CASSFIRSEGVYNEQFF.

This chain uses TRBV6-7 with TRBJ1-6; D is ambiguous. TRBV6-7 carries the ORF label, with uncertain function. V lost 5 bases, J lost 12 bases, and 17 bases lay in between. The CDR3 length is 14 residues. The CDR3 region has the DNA TGTGCCAGCAGTCTCCCCTCGATCACGGGACCCCTCCACTTT. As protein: CASSLPSITGPLHF.

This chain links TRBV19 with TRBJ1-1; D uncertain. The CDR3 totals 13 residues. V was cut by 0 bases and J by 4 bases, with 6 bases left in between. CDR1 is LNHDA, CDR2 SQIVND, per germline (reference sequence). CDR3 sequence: CASSIESSTEAFF. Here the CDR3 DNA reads TGTGCCAGTAGTATAGAGTCGAGCACTGAAGCTTTCTTT.

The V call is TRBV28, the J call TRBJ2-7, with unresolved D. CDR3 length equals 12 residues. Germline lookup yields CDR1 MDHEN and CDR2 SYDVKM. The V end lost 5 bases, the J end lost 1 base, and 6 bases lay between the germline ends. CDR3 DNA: TGTGCCAGCAGTGAAAGGTCCTACGAGCAGTACTTC. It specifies CASSERSYEQYF.

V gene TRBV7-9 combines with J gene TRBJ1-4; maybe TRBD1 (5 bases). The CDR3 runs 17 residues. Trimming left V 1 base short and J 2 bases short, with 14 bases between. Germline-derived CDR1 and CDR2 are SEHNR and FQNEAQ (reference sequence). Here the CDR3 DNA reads TGTGCCAGCAGCTTAGGAGTTGGGGCGGTTACTAATGAAAAACTGTTTTTT. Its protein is CASSLGVGAVTNEKLFF.

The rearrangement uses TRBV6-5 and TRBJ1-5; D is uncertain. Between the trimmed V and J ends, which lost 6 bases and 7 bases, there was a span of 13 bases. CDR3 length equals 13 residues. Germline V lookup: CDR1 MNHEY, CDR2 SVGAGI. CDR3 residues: CASSSLGRQPQHF. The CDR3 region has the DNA TGTGCCAGCAGCTCCCTTGGGAGGCAGCCCCAGCATTTT.

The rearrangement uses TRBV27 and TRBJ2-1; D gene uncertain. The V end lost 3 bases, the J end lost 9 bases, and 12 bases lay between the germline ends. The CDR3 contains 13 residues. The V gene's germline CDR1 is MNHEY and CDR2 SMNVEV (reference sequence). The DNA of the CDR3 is TGTGCCAGCAGTTTTGCGCTTCGCGGTGAGCAGTTCTTC. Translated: CASSFALRGEQFF.

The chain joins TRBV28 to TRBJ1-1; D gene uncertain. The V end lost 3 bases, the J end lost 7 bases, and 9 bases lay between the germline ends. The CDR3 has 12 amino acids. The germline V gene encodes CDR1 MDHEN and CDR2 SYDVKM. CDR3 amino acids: CASSFWQDEAFF. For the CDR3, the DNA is TGTGCCAGCAGTTTCTGGCAGGATGAAGCTTTCTTT.

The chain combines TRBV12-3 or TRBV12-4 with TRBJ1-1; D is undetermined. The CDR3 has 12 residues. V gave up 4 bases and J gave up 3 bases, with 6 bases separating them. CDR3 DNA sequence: TGTGCCAGCAGTTACCGGGACACTGAAGCTTTCTTT. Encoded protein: CASSYRDTEAFF.

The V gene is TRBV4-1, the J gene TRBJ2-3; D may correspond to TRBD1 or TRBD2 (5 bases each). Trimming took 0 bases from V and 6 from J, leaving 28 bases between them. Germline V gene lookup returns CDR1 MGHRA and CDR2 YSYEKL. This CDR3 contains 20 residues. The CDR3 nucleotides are TGCGCCAGCAGCCAAGATTTAGGTAGGAGGTGGACCCCCGGGACGGATACGCAGTATTTT. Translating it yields CASSQDLGRRWTPGTDTQYF.

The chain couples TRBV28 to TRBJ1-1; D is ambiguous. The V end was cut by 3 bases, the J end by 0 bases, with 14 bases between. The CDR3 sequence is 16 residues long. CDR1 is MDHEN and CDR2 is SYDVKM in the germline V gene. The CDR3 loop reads CASSFRPNPVNTEAFF. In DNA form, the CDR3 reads TGTGCCAGCAGTTTTCGTCCGAATCCGGTGAACACTGAAGCTTTCTTT.

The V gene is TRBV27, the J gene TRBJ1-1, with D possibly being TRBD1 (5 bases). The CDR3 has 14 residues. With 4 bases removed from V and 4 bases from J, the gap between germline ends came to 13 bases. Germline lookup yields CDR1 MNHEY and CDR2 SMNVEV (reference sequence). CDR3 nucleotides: TGTGCCAGCAGTTCGGGGACGGAGGGCACTGAAGCTTTCTTT. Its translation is CASSSGTEGTEAFF.

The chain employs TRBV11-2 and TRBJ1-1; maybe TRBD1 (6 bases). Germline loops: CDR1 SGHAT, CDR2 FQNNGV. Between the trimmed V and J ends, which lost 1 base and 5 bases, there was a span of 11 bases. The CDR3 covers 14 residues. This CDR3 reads CASSLVRGGTEAFF. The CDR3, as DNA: TGTGCCAGCAGCTTAGTTAGAGGGGGAACTGAAGCTTTCTTT.